This passage covers 4 T cell receptor beta chains from one sample sequenced in a study of T cell responses to AZD1222 COVID-19 vaccine. Clones were sequenced by immunoSEQ multiplex PCR, and TCRdb holds only the in-frame ones, with some missing. The repertoire holds 100,000 to 150,000 clones, with just over 85% as singletons. Source: peripheral blood, taken 28 days after the second AZD1222 dose. These TCRs come from an adult who received the AZD1222 COVID-19 vaccine.

The gene calls are TRBV28 and TRBJ1-2; TRBD1 might be the D (6 bases). This CDR3 has 12 amino acids. Germline CDR1 reads MDHEN; CDR2 reads SYDVKM. Trimming cost V 4 bases and J 14 bases, with 17 bases left between them. The CDR3 DNA sequence: TGTGCCAGCAGTTCTCTTGAGAGGGGGTCTACCTTC. Encoded protein: CASSSLERGSTF.

This chain links TRBV3-1 (or the pseudogene TRBV3-2) with TRBJ2-2; D ambiguous. CDR1 and CDR2 (germline): LGHDT, YNNKEL (reference sequence). This CDR3 comprises 14 residues. V shed 1 base and J shed 7 bases, with 10 bases lying between them. The chain's CDR3 is CASSQGSGVGELFF. In DNA, the CDR3 is TGTGCCAGCAGCCAAGGTTCTGGGGTCGGGGAGCTGTTTTTT.

The rearrangement uses TRBV7-2 and TRBJ2-2, with D perhaps matching TRBD1 (5 bases). CDR3 size: 15 residues. Trimming took off 5 bases at V and 5 bases at J, with 15 bases between the two ends. The germline CDR1 and CDR2 sequences are SGHTA and FQGNSA. CDR3 in amino acids: CASSSGRGRTGELFF. CDR3 bases: TGTGCCAGCAGCAGTGGAAGGGGCCGGACCGGGGAGCTGTTTTTT. The full variable domain, rest sourced from reference TRBV7-2 and TRBJ2-2, is GAGVSQSPSNKVTEKGKDVELRCDPISGHTALYWYRQSLGQGLEFLIYFQGNSAPDKSGLPSDRFSAERTGGSVSTLTIQRTQQEDSAVYLCASSSGRGRTGELFFGEGSRLTVL.

This clone was observed once. The CDR3 DNA reads as TGTGCCAGCAGTTATCGGGACACAGATACGCAGTATTTT. The encoded protein is CASSYRDTDTQYF. The J gene is TRBJ2-3, the V gene TRBV6-2 or TRBV6-3; D perhaps matches TRBD2 (5 bases). CDR3 length: 13 residues. Trimming left V 3 bases short and J 2 bases short, with 6 bases between. Germline V gene sequence: CDR1 MNHEY, CDR2 SVGEGT.